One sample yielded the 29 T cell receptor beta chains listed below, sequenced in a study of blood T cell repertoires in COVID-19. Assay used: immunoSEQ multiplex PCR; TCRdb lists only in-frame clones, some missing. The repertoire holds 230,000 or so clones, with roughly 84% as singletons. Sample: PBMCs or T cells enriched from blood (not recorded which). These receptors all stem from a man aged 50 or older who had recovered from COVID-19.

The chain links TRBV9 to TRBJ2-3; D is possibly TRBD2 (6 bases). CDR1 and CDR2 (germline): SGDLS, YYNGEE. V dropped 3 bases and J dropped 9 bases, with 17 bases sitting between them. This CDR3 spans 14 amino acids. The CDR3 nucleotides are TGTGCCAGCAGCGCCCCGGGGGTGAGTGAGACGCAGTATTTT. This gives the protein CASSAPGVSETQYF.

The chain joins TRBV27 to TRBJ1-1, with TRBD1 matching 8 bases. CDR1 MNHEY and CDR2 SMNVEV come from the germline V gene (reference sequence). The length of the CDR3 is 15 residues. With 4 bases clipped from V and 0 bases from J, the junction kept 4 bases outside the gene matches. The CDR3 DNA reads TGTGCCAGCAGTTACGGACAGGGATTGAACACTGAAGCTTTCTTT. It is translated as CASSYGQGLNTEAFF.

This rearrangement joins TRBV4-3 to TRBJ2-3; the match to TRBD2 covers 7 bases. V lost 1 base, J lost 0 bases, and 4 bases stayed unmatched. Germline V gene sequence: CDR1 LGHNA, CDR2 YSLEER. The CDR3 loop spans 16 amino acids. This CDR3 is CASSQGERDSTDTQYF. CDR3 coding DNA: TGCGCCAGCAGCCAAGGCGAGCGGGATAGCACAGATACGCAGTATTTT.

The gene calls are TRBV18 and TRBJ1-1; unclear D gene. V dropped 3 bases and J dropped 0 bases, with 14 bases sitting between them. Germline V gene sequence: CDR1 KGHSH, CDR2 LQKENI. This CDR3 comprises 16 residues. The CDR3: CASSPGKEGMNTEAFF. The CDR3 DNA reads TGTGCCAGCTCACCGGGAAAGGAGGGAATGAACACTGAAGCTTTCTTT.

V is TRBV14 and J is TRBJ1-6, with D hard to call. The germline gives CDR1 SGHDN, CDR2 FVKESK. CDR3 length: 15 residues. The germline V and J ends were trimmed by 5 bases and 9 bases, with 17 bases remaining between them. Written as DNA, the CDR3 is TGTGCCAGCAGCTCCGGACTTACGACGGGTTCACCCCTCCACTTT. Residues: CASSSGLTTGSPLHF.

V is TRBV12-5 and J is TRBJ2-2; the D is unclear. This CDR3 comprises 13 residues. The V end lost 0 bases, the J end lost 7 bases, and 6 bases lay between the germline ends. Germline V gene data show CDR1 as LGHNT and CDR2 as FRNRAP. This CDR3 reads CASGLVTFGELFF. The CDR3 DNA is TGTGCTAGTGGTTTGGTAACATTCGGGGAGCTGTTTTTT.

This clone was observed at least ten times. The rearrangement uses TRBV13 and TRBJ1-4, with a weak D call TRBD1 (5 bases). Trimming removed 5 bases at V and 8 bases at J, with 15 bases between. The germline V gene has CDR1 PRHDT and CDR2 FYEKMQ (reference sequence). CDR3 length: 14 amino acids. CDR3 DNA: TGTGCCAGCAGCGATAGGGGTTTGGGAGAAAAACTGTTTTTT. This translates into CASSDRGLGEKLFF.

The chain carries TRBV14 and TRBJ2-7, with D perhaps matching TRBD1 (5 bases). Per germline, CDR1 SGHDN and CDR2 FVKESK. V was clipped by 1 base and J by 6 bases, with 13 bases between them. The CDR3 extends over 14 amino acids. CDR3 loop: CASSQAGRAAEQYF. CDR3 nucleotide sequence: TGTGCCAGCAGCCAAGCCGGCAGGGCTGCCGAGCAGTACTTC.

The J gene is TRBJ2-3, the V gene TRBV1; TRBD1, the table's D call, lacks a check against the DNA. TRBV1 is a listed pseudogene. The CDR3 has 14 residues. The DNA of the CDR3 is TGCACCAGCAGCCGAAACAGGGTCACAGATACGCAGTATTTT. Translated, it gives CTSSRNRVTDTQYF.

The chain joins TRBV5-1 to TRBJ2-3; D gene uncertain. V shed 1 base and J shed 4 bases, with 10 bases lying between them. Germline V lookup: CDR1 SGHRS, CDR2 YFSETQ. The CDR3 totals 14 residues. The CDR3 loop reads CASSLTAGSDTQYF. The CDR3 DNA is TGCGCCAGCAGCTTGACCGCAGGATCAGATACGCAGTATTTT. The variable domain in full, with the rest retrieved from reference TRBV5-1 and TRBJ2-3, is KAGVTQTPRYLIKTRGQQVTLSCSPISGHRSVSWYQQTPGQGLQFLFEYFSETQRNKGNFPGRFSGRQFSNSRSEMNVSTLELGDSALYLCASSLTAGSDTQYFGPGTRLTVL.

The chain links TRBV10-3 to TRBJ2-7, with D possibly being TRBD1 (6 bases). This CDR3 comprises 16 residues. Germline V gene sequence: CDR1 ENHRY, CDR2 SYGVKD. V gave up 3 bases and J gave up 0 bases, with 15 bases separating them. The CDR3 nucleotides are TGTGCCATCAGTGAAGGATTAACAGGGAGCTCCTACGAGCAGTACTTC. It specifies CAISEGLTGSSYEQYF.

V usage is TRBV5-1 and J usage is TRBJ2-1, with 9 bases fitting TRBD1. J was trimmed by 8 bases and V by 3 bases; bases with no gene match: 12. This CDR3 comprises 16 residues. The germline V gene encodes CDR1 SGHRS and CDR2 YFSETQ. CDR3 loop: CASSYTPGQGIYEQFF. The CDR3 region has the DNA TGCGCCAGCAGCTATACCCCGGGACAGGGAATTTATGAGCAGTTCTTC.

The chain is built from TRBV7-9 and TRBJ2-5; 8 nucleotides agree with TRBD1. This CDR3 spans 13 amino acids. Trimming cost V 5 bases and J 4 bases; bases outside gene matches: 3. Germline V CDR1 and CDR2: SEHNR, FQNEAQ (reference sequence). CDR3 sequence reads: CASSEGQVETQYF. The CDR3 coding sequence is TGTGCCAGCAGCGAGGGACAGGTAGAGACCCAGTACTTC.

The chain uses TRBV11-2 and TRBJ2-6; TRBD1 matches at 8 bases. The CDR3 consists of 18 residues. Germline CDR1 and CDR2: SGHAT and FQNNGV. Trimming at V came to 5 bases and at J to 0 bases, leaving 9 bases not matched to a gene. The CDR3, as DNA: TGTGCCAGCAGCGTATTCAGGGGGCTTGGCTCTGGGGCCAACGTCCTGACTTTC. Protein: CASSVFRGLGSGANVLTF. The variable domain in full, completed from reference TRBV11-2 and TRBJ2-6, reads EAGVAQSPRYKIIEKRQSVAFWCNPISGHATLYWYQQILGQGPKLLIQFQNNGVVDDSQLPKDRFSAERLKGVDSTLKIQPAKLEDSAVYLCASSVFRGLGSGANVLTFGAGSRLTVL.

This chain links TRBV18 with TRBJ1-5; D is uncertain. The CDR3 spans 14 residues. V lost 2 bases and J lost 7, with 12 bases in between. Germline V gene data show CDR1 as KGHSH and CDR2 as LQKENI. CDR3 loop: CASSPTRVRQPQHF. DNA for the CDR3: TGTGCCAGCTCACCAACTCGAGTGAGACAGCCCCAGCATTTT.

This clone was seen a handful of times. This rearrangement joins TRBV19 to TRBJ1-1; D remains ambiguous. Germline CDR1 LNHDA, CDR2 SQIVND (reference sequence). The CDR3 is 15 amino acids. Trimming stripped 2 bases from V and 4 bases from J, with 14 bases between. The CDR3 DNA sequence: TGTGCCAGTAGTATAAACCGTGGCAGAAGCACTGAAGCTTTCTTT. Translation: CASSINRGRSTEAFF.

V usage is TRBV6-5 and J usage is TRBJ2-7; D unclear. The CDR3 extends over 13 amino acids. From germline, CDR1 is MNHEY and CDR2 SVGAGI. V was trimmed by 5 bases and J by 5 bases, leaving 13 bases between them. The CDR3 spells CASSTPTVNEQYF. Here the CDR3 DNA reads TGTGCCAGCAGTACCCCCACAGTGAACGAGCAGTACTTC.

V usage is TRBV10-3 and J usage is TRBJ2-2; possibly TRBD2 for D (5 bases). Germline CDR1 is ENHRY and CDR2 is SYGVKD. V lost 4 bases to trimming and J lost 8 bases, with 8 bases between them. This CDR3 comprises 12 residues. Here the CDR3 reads CAISVGGGELFF. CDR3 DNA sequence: TGTGCCATCAGTGTCGGAGGAGGGGAGCTGTTTTTT.

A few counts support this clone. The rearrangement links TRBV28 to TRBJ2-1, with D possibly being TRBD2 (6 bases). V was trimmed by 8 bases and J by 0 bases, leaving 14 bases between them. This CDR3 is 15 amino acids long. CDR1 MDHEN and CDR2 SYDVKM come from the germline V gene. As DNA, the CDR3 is TGTGCCAGCGATGACCGGGGAGGCTCCTACAATGAGCAGTTCTTC. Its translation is CASDDRGGSYNEQFF.

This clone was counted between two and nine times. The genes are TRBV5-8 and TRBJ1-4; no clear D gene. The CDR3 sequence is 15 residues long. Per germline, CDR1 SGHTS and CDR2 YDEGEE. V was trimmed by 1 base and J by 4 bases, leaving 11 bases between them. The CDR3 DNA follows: TGTGCCAGCAGCTTGAGAGGGAGCCTTAATGAAAAACTGTTTTTT. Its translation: CASSLRGSLNEKLFF. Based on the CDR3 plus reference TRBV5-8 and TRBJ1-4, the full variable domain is EAGVTQSPTHLIKTRGQQATLRCSPISGHTSVYWYQQALGLGLQFLLWYDEGEERNRGNFPPRFSGRQFPNYSSELNVNALELEDSALYLCASSLRGSLNEKLFFGSGTQLSVL.

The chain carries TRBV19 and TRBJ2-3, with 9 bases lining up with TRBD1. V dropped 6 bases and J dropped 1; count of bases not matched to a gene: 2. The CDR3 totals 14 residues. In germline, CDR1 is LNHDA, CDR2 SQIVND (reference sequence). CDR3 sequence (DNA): TGTGCCAGTAGCCGGGACAGGGGCACAGATACGCAGTATTTT. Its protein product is CASSRDRGTDTQYF.

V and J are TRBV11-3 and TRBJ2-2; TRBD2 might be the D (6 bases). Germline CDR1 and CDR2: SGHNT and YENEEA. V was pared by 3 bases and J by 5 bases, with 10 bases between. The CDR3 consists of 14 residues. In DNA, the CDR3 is TGTGCCAGCAGCTTTAGCGGTCCAACCGGGGAGCTGTTTTTT. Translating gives CASSFSGPTGELFF.

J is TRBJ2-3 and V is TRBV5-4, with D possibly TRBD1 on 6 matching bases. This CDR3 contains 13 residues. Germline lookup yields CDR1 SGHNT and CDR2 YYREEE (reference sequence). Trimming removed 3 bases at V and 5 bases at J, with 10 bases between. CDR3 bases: TGTGCCAGCAGCTCGAACAGGGAAGATACGCAGTATTTT. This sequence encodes CASSSNREDTQYF.

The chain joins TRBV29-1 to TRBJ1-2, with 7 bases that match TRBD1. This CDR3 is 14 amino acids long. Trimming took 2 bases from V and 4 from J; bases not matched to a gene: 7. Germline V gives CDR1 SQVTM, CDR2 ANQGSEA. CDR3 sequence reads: CSVESTGQTYGYTF. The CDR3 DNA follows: TGCAGCGTTGAATCGACGGGACAGACCTATGGCTACACCTTC.

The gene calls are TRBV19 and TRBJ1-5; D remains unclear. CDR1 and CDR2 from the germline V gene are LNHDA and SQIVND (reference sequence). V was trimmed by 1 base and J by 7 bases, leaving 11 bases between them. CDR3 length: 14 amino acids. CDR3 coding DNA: TGTGCCAGTAGTATAGTGAGGGTTGGACAGCCCCAGCATTTT. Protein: CASSIVRVGQPQHF.

DNA for the CDR3: TGTGCCAGCAGCCGGGGGGCGGAGAATGAGCAGTTCTTC. It yields the protein CASSRGAENEQFF. The genes are TRBV7-6 and TRBJ2-1; a possible D gene is TRBD2 (7 bases). Germline CDR1 is SGHVS and CDR2 is FNYEAQ. The ends were cut back, 5 bases at V and 7 bases at J, with 12 bases in the middle. The CDR3 is 13 amino acids.

As DNA, the CDR3 is TGTGCCACCTCTCGGGAGGGTCCCGGGGCCAACGTCCTGACTTTC. Amino acid sequence: CATSREGPGANVLTF. The J gene is TRBJ2-6, the V gene TRBV7-3, with 8 bases aligning to TRBD2. Germline CDR1 reads SGHTA; CDR2 reads FQGTGA. The CDR3 consists of 15 residues. The V gene end was trimmed by 10 bases and the J gene end by 4 bases; junction bases not matched to a gene: 9. Full variable domain (outside the CDR3, taken from reference TRBV7-3 and TRBJ2-6): GAGVSQTPSNKVTEKGKYVELRCDPISGHTALYWYRQSLGQGPEFLIYFQGTGAADDSGLPNDRFFAVRPEGSVSTLKIQRTERGDSAVYLCATSREGPGANVLTFGAGSRLTVL.

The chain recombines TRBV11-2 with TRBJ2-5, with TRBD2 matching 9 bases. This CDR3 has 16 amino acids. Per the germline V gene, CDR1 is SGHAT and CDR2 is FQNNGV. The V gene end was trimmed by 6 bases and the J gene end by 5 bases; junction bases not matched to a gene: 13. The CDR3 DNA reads TGTGCCAGCAGACCACCAAATCTAGCGGGGAAGGAGACCCAGTACTTC. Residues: CASRPPNLAGKETQYF. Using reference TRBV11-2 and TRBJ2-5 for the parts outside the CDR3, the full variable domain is EAGVAQSPRYKIIEKRQSVAFWCNPISGHATLYWYQQILGQGPKLLIQFQNNGVVDDSQLPKDRFSAERLKGVDSTLKIQPAKLEDSAVYLCASRPPNLAGKETQYFGPGTRLLVL.

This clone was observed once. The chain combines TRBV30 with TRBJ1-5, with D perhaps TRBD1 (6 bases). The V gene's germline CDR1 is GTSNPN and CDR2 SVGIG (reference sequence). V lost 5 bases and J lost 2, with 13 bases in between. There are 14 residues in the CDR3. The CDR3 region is CAWSTGIGNQPQHF. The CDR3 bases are TGTGCCTGGTCCACAGGGATTGGCAATCAGCCCCAGCATTTT.